This T cell receptor (beta chain) was documented in a study of post-analysis software for immune sequencing data. Whole-study findings and limits: Comparison of patients with controls showed four or five TRBV segments more frequent in patients, TRBV5-6, TRBV5-1 and TRBV20-1 among them.

Sequencing libraries made from TCR beta cDNA carried unique molecular identifiers. MiXCR was run by TCRdb on the PCR reads, yielding one entry per CDR3 protein. The table shows some 690,000 distinct CDR3 sequences, with 55% to 60% occurring only once. V lost 5 bases and J lost 1, with 12 bases in between. Germline CDR1 reads MNHEY; CDR2 reads SMNVEV (reference sequence). The CDR3 totals 14 residues. Concerning this clonotype itself: The antigen remains undetermined.

This TCR was recovered from a girl under 10 years old with multiple sclerosis. The chain has TRBV27 and TRBJ2-7; D is ambiguous. Source material: blood. Here the CDR3 reads CASSGPYGSYEQYF. The CDR3 region has the DNA TGTGCCAGCAGTGGTCCTTATGGGTCCTACGAGCAGTACTTC.